This entry lists 27 T cell receptor beta chains sequenced from one sample in a study of CD8 T cell repertoires and HIV-1 epitope variants. TCRdb's table, derived via immunoSEQ multiplex PCR, lists solely in-frame clones and lacks some. This table holds 4,600 or so clones, approximately 70% found once. No antigen has been identified for these receptors. The sample consisted of cultured CD8+ T cells derived from PBMCs. These receptors came from a male donor with HIV.

This sequence joins TRBV19 and TRBJ2-7; D not resolved. The CDR3 contains 13 residues. The V end was cut by 3 bases, the J end by 7 bases, with 13 bases between. CDR1 and CDR2 (germline): LNHDA, SQIVND (reference sequence). CDR3 sequence (DNA): TGTGCCAGTAGTATGAACTCCCTCCTGGAGCAGTACTTC. It translates to CASSMNSLLEQYF.

The chain recombines TRBV10-3 with TRBJ1-6; D is unclear. The CDR3 runs to 14 residues. Trimming removed 9 bases from V and 0 bases from J, with 9 bases in between. Germline CDR1 and CDR2: ENHRY and SYGVKD. The DNA for the CDR3 is TGTGCCATAACAGCGAGCTCCTATAATTCACCCCTCCACTTT. Protein product: CAITASSYNSPLHF.

This sequence joins TRBV5-1 and TRBJ2-7, with D perhaps matching TRBD2 (6 bases). The germline gives CDR1 SGHRS, CDR2 YFSETQ. This CDR3 spans 14 amino acids. V was cut by 1 base and J by 3 bases, with 11 bases left in between. The CDR3 is CASSLYAGGYEQYF. The CDR3 region has the DNA TGCGCCAGCAGCTTGTATGCCGGGGGCTACGAGCAGTACTTC. Together with reference TRBV5-1 and TRBJ2-7, the CDR3 gives the full variable domain: KAGVTQTPRYLIKTRGQQVTLSCSPISGHRSVSWYQQTPGQGLQFLFEYFSETQRNKGNFPGRFSGRQFSNSRSEMNVSTLELGDSALYLCASSLYAGGYEQYFGPGTRLTVT.

This clone has more than one count but fewer than ten. The chain's CDR3 is CASRRGTEAFF. The CDR3 coding sequence is TGTGCCAGCCGGAGGGGGACTGAAGCTTTCTTT. The V gene is TRBV9, the J gene TRBJ1-1, with TRBD1 as a possible D gene (6 bases). Germline V gene sequence: CDR1 SGDLS, CDR2 YYNGEE. The CDR3 consists of 11 residues. Trimming cost V 7 bases and J 5 bases, with 9 bases left between them.

In DNA form, the CDR3 reads TGTGCCAGCAGTCGTGAATCAGGGGGCCAAGAGACCCAGTACTTC. It encodes CASSRESGGQETQYF. V gene TRBV28 combines with J gene TRBJ2-5; 7 bases are shared with TRBD1. The CDR3 consists of 15 residues. CDR1 MDHEN and CDR2 SYDVKM come from the germline V gene. The J segment lost 1 base and the V segment lost 5 bases, leaving 7 bases of the junction unmatched.

This chain's CDR3 is CASSLGGNSNQPQHF. For the CDR3, the DNA is TGTGCCAGCAGCTTAGGAGGAAATAGCAATCAGCCCCAGCATTTT. J is TRBJ1-5 and V is TRBV11-2; D not certain. Trimming took 1 base from V and 0 from J, leaving 7 bases between them. This CDR3 is 15 amino acids long. In germline, CDR1 is SGHAT, CDR2 FQNNGV. The full variable domain, completed using reference TRBV11-2 and TRBJ1-5, is EAGVAQSPRYKIIEKRQSVAFWCNPISGHATLYWYQQILGQGPKLLIQFQNNGVVDDSQLPKDRFSAERLKGVDSTLKIQPAKLEDSAVYLCASSLGGNSNQPQHFGDGTRLSIL.

V usage is TRBV5-6 and J usage is TRBJ2-7; 8 bases are shared with TRBD1. The germline gives CDR1 SGHDT, CDR2 YYEEEE. Trimming took 4 bases from V and 2 from J; bases not matched to a gene: 11. CDR3 size: 16 residues. The CDR3: CASSKRTGYEAYEQYF. For the CDR3, the DNA is TGTGCCAGCAGCAAGCGGACAGGGTATGAGGCCTACGAGCAGTACTTC.

This clone was observed a handful of times. V gene TRBV9 combines with J gene TRBJ1-1, with D hard to call. Between the trimmed V and J ends, which lost 4 bases and 1 base, there was a span of 11 bases. Germline CDR1 reads SGDLS; CDR2 reads YYNGEE. This CDR3 has 14 amino acids. The CDR3 loop reads CASSPKDGNTEAFF. The CDR3 coding sequence is TGTGCCAGCAGCCCTAAGGACGGGAACACTGAAGCTTTCTTT. Full variable domain (rest looked up from reference TRBV9 and TRBJ1-1): DSGVTQTPKHLITATGQRVTLRCSPRSGDLSVYWYQQSLDQGLQFLIQYYNGEERAKGNILERFSAQQFPDLHSELNLSSLELGDSALYFCASSPKDGNTEAFFGQGTRLTVV.

The chain recombines TRBV5-1 with TRBJ1-1, with D possibly TRBD1 on 5 matching bases. The CDR3 is 15 amino acids. V was cut by 4 bases and J by 5 bases, with 18 bases left in between. Per germline, CDR1 SGHRS and CDR2 YFSETQ. For the CDR3, the DNA is TGCGCCAGCAGCGGGACCGGGCCGAGGGGTACTGAAGCTTTCTTT. This sequence encodes CASSGTGPRGTEAFF.

The chain is built from TRBV7-8 and TRBJ1-4, with 9 bases fitting TRBD1. J was trimmed by 2 bases and V by 2 bases; bases with no gene match: 3. The germline V gene encodes CDR1 SGHVS and CDR2 FQNEAQ. The CDR3 contains 16 residues. CDR3 protein: CASSLTGGGTNEKLFF. CDR3 sequence (DNA): TGTGCCAGCAGCTTAACAGGGGGCGGCACTAATGAAAAACTGTTTTTT.

The gene calls are TRBV7-8 and TRBJ2-1; D is undetermined. This CDR3 contains 12 residues. Trimming took 7 bases from V and 5 from J, leaving 9 bases between them. Per the germline V gene, CDR1 is SGHVS and CDR2 is FQNEAQ. CDR3 DNA sequence: TGTGCCAGCACCCTCATGGACAATGAGCAGTTCTTC. It codes for CASTLMDNEQFF.

The CDR3 sequence: CATSDGEEGIETQYF. The DNA for the CDR3 is TGTGCCACCAGCGACGGTGAAGAGGGGATAGAGACCCAGTACTTC. This chain links TRBV15 with TRBJ2-5; the D call may be TRBD1 or TRBD2 (5 bases each). The CDR3 spans 15 residues. Per germline, CDR1 LNHNV and CDR2 YYDKDF (reference sequence). Trimming left V 5 bases short and J 4 bases short, with 17 bases between.

In DNA form, the CDR3 reads TGTGCCAGCAGCCCGAGGAGCGGGGGATCCGAGCAGTACTTC. Translated, it gives CASSPRSGGSEQYF. The chain couples TRBV7-3 to TRBJ2-7; TRBD2 matches at 8 bases. J lost 6 bases, V lost 5 bases, and 9 bases had no gene match. CDR3 length: 14 residues. Germline values: CDR1 SGHTA, CDR2 FQGTGA.

J is TRBJ2-7 and V is TRBV9, with D possibly being TRBD1 or TRBD2 (5 bases each). The V and J ends lost 4 bases and 1 base respectively, with 9 bases between them. The germline gives CDR1 SGDLS, CDR2 YYNGEE. The CDR3 loop spans 13 amino acids. The CDR3: CASSPGPSYEQYF. For the CDR3, the DNA is TGTGCCAGCAGCCCGGGGCCTTCCTACGAGCAGTACTTC.

The chain carries TRBV9 and TRBJ2-3, with a tentative D call TRBD2 (6 bases). The CDR3 is 15 amino acids. CDR1 is SGDLS and CDR2 is YYNGEE in the germline V gene. V was trimmed by 0 bases and J by 1 base, leaving 9 bases between them. CDR3 coding DNA: TGTGCCAGCAGCGTAGAGTGGGGGGGCACAGATACGCAGTATTTT. Translated, it gives CASSVEWGGTDTQYF.

This clone is categorized as large. This rearrangement joins TRBV7-9 to TRBJ2-7, with D possibly being TRBD2 (6 bases). The V gene's germline CDR1 is SEHNR and CDR2 FQNEAQ (reference sequence). The CDR3 has 12 residues. Trimming took off 2 bases at V and 6 bases at J, with 8 bases between the two ends. The CDR3 region is CASSLRAGEQYF. CDR3 DNA: TGTGCCAGCAGCTTACGAGCGGGCGAGCAGTACTTC.

The table lists this clone with a count of one. V gene TRBV14 combines with J gene TRBJ1-1; unclear D gene. This CDR3 is 13 amino acids long. V was shortened by 4 bases and J by 1 base, with 7 bases between the two germline ends. Germline values: CDR1 SGHDN, CDR2 FVKESK. CDR3 sequence: CASSLGWNTEAFF. The CDR3 DNA reads TGTGCCAGCAGCCTGGGGTGGAACACTGAAGCTTTCTTT.

This chain uses TRBV2 with TRBJ2-3; 7 bases are a match to TRBD2. The CDR3 totals 16 residues. J lost 0 bases, V lost 3 bases, and 6 bases had no gene match. Per the germline V gene, CDR1 is SNHLY and CDR2 is FYNNEI. CDR3 coding DNA: TGTGCCAGCAGTGATTCTCAGCGGGGTAGCACAGATACGCAGTATTTT. This translates into CASSDSQRGSTDTQYF.

V gene TRBV7-6 combines with J gene TRBJ1-2; 9 nucleotides line up with TRBD1. Germline CDR1 SGHVS, CDR2 FNYEAQ. V lost 5 bases and J lost 6; bases outside the gene matches: 4. The CDR3 is made up of 13 amino acids. CDR3 residues: CASSGQGWNGYTF. CDR3 DNA sequence: TGTGCCAGCAGCGGACAGGGGTGGAATGGCTACACCTTC.

The rearrangement uses TRBV7-8 and TRBJ1-5; possibly TRBD1 for D (5 bases). V was shortened by 6 bases and J by 7 bases, with 22 bases between the two germline ends. Per germline, CDR1 SGHVS and CDR2 FQNEAQ. The CDR3 totals 16 residues. The CDR3 sequence is CASSLTQVGAGQPQHF. In nucleotides, the CDR3 is TGTGCCAGCAGTCTTACCCAGGTCGGGGCAGGGCAGCCCCAGCATTTT. The whole variable domain, filled in from reference TRBV7-8 and TRBJ1-5, reads GAGVSQSPRYKVAKRGQDVALRCDPISGHVSLFWYQQALGQGPEFLTYFQNEAQLDKSGLPSDRFFAERPEGSVSTLKIQRTQQEDSAVYLCASSLTQVGAGQPQHFGDGTRLSIL.

The rearrangement uses TRBV7-2 and TRBJ2-3; no firm D call. V was clipped by 4 bases and J by 3 bases, with 11 bases between them. This CDR3 is built from 14 residues. Germline values: CDR1 SGHTA, CDR2 FQGNSA. This CDR3 is CASSSVLATDTQYF. The CDR3, as DNA: TGTGCCAGCAGCTCCGTACTGGCGACAGATACGCAGTATTTT.

The rearrangement joins TRBV5-5 to TRBJ1-1; tentatively, D is TRBD1 (5 bases). Germline lookup yields CDR1 SGHKS and CDR2 YYEKEE (reference sequence). The V end was cut by 0 bases, the J end by 5 bases, with 11 bases between. This CDR3 is 14 amino acids long. The CDR3 nucleotides read TGTGCCAGCAGCTTGGGTTGGGGGACGACTGAAGCTTTCTTT. Translated, it gives CASSLGWGTTEAFF.

The chain employs TRBV6-1 and TRBJ1-1; 9 bases are shared with TRBD1. The trim removed 3 bases at V and 5 bases at J, leaving 4 bases unmatched. The CDR3 loop spans 14 amino acids. Germline loops: CDR1 MNHNS, CDR2 SASEGT. The CDR3 spells CASSETGGWTEAFF. Here the CDR3 DNA reads TGTGCCAGCAGTGAGACAGGGGGTTGGACTGAAGCTTTCTTT.

The chain couples TRBV27 to TRBJ2-7; 9 nucleotides agree with TRBD1. This CDR3 spans 15 amino acids. CDR1 and CDR2 from the germline V gene are MNHEY and SMNVEV (reference sequence). Losses at the gene ends were 4 bases for V and 2 bases for J; bases not matched to a gene: 6. The CDR3 bases are TGTGCCAGCAGTTCCGGGACAGGGTACCCCTACGAGCAGTACTTC. It translates to CASSSGTGYPYEQYF.

The J gene is TRBJ2-1, the V gene TRBV28; tentative D call: TRBD1 (5 bases). V dropped 6 bases and J dropped 4 bases, with 16 bases sitting between them. The CDR3 spans 15 residues. Germline assignment: CDR1 MDHEN and CDR2 SYDVKM. For the CDR3, the DNA is TGTGCCAGCAGACCTAGACAGCCTGATTACAATGAGCAGTTCTTC. It is translated as CASRPRQPDYNEQFF.

The CDR3 coding sequence is TGTGCCAGCAGCTTGGGGGCAGCAATGAACACTGAAGCTTTCTTT. It translates to CASSLGAAMNTEAFF. The J gene is TRBJ1-1, the V gene TRBV5-6; no clear D. Trimming cost V 0 bases and J 0 bases, with 9 bases left between them. Germline assignment: CDR1 SGHDT and CDR2 YYEEEE. This CDR3 has 15 amino acids.

This clone was seen only once. The chain is built from TRBV10-2 and TRBJ2-3; perhaps TRBD2 as D (5 bases). The CDR3 length is 17 residues. Trimming took 3 bases from V and 2 from J, leaving 18 bases between them. The germline gives CDR1 WSHSY, CDR2 SAAADI. This CDR3 is CASSDGNSESFTDTQYF. The CDR3 nucleotides read TGCGCCAGCAGTGACGGGAATAGCGAGAGCTTCACAGATACGCAGTATTTT.